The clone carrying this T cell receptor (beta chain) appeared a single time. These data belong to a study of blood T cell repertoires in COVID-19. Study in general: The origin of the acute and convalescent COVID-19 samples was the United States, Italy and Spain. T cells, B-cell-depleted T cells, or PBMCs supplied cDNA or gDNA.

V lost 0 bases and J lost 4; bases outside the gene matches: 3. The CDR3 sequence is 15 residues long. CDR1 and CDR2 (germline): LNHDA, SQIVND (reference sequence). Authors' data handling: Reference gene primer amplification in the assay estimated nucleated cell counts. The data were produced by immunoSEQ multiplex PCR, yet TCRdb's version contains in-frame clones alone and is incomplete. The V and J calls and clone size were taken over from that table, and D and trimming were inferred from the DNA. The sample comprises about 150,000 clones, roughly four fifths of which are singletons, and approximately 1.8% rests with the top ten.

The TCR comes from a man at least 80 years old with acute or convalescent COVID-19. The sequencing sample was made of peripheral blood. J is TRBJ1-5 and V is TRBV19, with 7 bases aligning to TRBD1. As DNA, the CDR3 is TGTGCCAGTAGTATAGAACAGGGGCGGAATCAGCCCCAGCATTTT. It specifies CASSIEQGRNQPQHF.